This T cell receptor beta chain was found in a study of cytomegalovirus exposure and HLA in healthy donors. Study-wide points: Associated with cytomegalovirus, according to the listing, were around 170 TCR beta chains.

This clone was seen more than once but under ten times. No antigen is known for it. The study ran its PCR with 60 Vbeta and 13 Jbeta primers. Data came from immunoSEQ multiplex PCR; TCRdb stores just in-frame clones and leaves some out. The sample gives roughly 100,000 clones, about 70% of which show up once; roughly 0.79% is in the top ten. The CDR3 runs to 19 residues. The V end lost 0 bases, the J end lost 1 base, and 21 bases lay between the germline ends. Germline V gives CDR1 LGHNT, CDR2 FRNRAP. This TCR derives from a boy aged 5-17 years in good health and CMV-seronegative. The sample taken for sequencing was PBMCs. This chain connects TRBV12-5 to TRBJ2-5, with D hard to call. The DNA for the CDR3 is TGTGCTAGTGGTTTGGTATTTGGTCTTCCAAGAGGATCCCAAGAGACCCAGTACTTC. This gives the protein CASGLVFGLPRGSQETQYF.